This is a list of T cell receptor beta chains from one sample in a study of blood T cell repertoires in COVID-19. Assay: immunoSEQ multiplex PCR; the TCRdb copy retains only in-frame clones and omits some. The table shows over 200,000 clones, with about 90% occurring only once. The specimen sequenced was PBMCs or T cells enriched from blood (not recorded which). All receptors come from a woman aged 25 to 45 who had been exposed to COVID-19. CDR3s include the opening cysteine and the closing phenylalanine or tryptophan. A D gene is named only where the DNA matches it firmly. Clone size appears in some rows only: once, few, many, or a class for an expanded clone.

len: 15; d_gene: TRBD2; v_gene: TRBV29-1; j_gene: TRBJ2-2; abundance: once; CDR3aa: CSGRLAGTNTGELFF
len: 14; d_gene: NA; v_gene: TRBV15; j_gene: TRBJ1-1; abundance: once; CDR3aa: CATSRSGRMTEAFF
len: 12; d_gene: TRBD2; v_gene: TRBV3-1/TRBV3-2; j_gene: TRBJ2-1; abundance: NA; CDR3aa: CASSQVGGERFF
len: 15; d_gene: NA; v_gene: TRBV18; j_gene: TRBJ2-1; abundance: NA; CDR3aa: CASSPPANPGNEQFF
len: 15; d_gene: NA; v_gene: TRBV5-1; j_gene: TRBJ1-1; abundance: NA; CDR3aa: CASSREQGWNTEAFF
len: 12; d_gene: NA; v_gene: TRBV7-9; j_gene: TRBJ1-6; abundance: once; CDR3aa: CASSLGENFLHF
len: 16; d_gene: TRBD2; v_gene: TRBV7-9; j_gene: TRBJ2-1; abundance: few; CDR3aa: CASSASGLAEYNEQFF
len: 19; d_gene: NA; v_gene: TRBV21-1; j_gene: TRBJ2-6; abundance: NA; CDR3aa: CASSKKKGQGLPGANVLTF
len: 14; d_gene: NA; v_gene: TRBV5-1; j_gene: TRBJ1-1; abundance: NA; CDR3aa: CASSKDRVHTEAFF
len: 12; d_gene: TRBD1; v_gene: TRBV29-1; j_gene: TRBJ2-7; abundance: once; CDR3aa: CSVGTGGYEQYF
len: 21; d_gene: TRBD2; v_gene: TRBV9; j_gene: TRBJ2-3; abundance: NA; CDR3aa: CASSVESIRGAGGPGTDTQYF
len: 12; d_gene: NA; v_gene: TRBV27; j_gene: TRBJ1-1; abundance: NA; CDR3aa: CASSSLGRVAFF
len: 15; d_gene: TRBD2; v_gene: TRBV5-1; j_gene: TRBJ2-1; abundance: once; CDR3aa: CASSLEREGNNEQFF
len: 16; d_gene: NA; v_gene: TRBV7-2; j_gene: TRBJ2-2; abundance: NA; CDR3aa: CASSSLPTGSAGELFF
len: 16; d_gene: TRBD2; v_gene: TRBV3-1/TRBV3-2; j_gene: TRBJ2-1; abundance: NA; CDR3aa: CASSQDASGTYNEQFF
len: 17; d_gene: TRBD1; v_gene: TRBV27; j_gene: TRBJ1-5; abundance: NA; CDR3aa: CASSPLQGAVGNQPQHF
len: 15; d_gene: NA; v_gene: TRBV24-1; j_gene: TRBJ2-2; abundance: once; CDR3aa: CATSRGSVRPGELFF
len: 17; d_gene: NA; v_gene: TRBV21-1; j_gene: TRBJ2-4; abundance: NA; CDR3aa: CARQADSPVLAKNIQYF
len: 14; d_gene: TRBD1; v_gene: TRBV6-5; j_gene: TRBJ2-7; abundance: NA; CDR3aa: CASSKRQGDYEQYF
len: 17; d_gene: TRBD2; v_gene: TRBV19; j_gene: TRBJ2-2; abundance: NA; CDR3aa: CASSLPTSGANTGELFF
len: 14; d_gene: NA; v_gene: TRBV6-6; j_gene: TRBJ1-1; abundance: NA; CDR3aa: CASVIGARGAEAFF
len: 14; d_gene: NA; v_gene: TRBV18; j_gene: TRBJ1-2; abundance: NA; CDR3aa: CASSPTGRELGYTF
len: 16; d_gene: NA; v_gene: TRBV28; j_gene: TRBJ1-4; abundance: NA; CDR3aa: CASSFTGDATNEKLFF
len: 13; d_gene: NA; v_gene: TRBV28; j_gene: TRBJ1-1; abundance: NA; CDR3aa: CATMVGSNTEAFF
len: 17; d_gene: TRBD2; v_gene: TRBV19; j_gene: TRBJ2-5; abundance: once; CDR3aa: CASSMLTSGRRQETQYF
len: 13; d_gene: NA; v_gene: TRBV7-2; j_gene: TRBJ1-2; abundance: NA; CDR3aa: CASSKTGMRGYTF
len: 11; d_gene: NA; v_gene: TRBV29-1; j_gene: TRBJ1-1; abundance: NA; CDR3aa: CSAYTGTEAFF
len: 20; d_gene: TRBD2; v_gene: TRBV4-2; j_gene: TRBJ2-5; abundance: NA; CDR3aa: CASSQDSRVEREGPGETQYF
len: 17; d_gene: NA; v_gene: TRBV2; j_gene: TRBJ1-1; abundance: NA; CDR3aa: CASSEPSGDTMNTEAFF
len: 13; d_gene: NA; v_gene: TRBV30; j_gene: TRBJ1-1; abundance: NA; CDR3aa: CAWGGDLNTEAFF
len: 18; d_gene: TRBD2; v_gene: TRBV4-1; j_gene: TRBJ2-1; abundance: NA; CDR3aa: CASSQDQLAGGREYEQFF
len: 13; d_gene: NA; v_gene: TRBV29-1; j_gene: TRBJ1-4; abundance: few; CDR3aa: CSVVKQGGEKLFF
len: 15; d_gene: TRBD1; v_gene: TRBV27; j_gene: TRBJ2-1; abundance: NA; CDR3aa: CASSPGTGEVNEQFF
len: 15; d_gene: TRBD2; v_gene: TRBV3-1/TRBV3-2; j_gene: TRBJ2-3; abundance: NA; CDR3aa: CASSQDGSGTDTQYF
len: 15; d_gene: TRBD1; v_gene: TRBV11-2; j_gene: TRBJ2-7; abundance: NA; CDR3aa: CASSVSDRGFYEQYF
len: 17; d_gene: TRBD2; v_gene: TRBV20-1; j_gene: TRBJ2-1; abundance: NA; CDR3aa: CSASGVAGAFAYNEQFF
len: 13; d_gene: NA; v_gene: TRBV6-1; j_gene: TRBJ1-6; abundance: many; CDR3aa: CASSDSPNSPLHF
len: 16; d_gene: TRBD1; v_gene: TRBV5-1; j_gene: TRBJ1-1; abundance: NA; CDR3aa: CASSLYGRQGPTEAFF
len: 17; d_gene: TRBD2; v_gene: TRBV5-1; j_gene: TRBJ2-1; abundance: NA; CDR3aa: CASRPPGLAGLYNEQFF
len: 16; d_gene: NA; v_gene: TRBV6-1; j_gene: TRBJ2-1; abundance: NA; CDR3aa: CASSGSPGHHYNEQFF
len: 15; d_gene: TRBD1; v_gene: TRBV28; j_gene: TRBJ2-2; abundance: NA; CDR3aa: CASSLIGRGTGELFF
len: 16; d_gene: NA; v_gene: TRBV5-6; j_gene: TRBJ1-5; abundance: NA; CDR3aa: CASSLWGGAGNQPQHF
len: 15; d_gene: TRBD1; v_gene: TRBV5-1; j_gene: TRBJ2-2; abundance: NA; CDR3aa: CASSLEATGPGELFF
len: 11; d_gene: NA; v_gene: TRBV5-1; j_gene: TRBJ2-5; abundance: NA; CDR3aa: CASSFKETQYF
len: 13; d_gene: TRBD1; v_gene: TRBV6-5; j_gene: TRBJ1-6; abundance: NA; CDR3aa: CASSGDRDSPLHF
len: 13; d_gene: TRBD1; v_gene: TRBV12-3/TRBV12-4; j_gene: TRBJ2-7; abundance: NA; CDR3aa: CASSLAIRGQQYF
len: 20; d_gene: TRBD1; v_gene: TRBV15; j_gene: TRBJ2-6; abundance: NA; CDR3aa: CATSAQSPGQFWSGANVLTF